Following are 31 T cell receptor beta chains from one sample sequenced in a study of T-cell memory formation after mild COVID-19. Each CDR3 protein is one row after TCRdb ran MiXCR on the 5' RACE reads. The sample consists of 200,000 to 250,000 distinct CDR3 sequences, around 9.1% of them appearing once. Sequences were obtained from PBMCs or a T cell subset sorted from them (not recorded which). These receptors came from a young man who had mild COVID-19 (a few samples of this study predate the infection). Cell type and time point are not known.

V gene TRBV4-1 combines with J gene TRBJ2-1; D perhaps matches TRBD1 (5 bases). Germline-derived CDR1 and CDR2 are MGHRA and YSYEKL. Trimming took off 1 base at V and 10 bases at J, with 23 bases between the two ends. CDR3 length: 17 residues. The CDR3 loop reads CASSQAGVSDGAAEQFF. CDR3 DNA: TGCGCCAGCAGCCAAGCTGGGGTAAGCGATGGGGCAGCGGAGCAGTTCTTC.

The table lists this clonotype with many counts. This chain uses TRBV7-9 with TRBJ1-6; TRBD1 is a possible D gene (5 bases). V gave up 3 bases and J gave up 7 bases, with 13 bases separating them. From germline, CDR1 is SEHNR and CDR2 FQNEAQ (reference sequence). This CDR3 is 15 amino acids long. The CDR3 protein is CASSFGGEGNSPLHF. The CDR3 DNA is TGTGCCAGCAGCTTTGGAGGGGAGGGAAATTCACCCCTCCACTTT.

This clonotype was counted many times. V gene TRBV7-2 combines with J gene TRBJ2-7; unclear D gene. The CDR3 has 12 residues. V shed 2 bases and J shed 0 bases, with 2 bases lying between them. CDR1 is SGHTA and CDR2 is FQGNSA in the germline V gene. The CDR3 sequence is CASSLTSYEQYF. CDR3 coding DNA: TGTGCCAGCAGCTTAACCTCCTACGAGCAGTACTTC.

This sequence joins TRBV4-3 and TRBJ1-6, with D perhaps TRBD1 (6 bases). This CDR3 has 16 residues. Germline V gene data show CDR1 as LGHNA and CDR2 as YSLEER. Between the trimmed V and J ends, which lost 4 bases and 7 bases, there was a span of 17 bases. The CDR3, as DNA: TGCGCCAGCAGCCGGGGAAAGGGGGAAGGGAATTCACCCCTCCACTTT. Its translation is CASSRGKGEGNSPLHF.

Only a few counts were recorded for this clonotype. The V call is TRBV20-1, the J call TRBJ2-7; no clear D gene. The CDR3 extends over 13 amino acids. The ends were cut back, 6 bases at V and 2 bases at J, with 14 bases in the middle. Germline values: CDR1 DFQATT, CDR2 SNEGSKA (reference sequence). CDR3 residues: CSALWTQTYEQYF. In DNA form, the CDR3 reads TGCAGTGCCCTCTGGACCCAGACCTACGAGCAGTACTTC.

This clonotype was seen a few times. V and J are TRBV9 and TRBJ2-3; no clear D gene. The CDR3 covers 12 residues. CDR1 SGDLS and CDR2 YYNGEE come from the germline V gene. The V gene lost 3 bases and the J gene lost 4 bases, with 6 bases spanning the gap. DNA of the CDR3: TGTGCCAGCAGCGCCGGTGCAGATACGCAGTATTTT. Amino acid sequence: CASSAGADTQYF.

This clonotype was recorded many times. This chain joins TRBV29-1 and TRBJ2-7; TRBD1 or TRBD2 may be the D gene (5 bases each). Per the germline V gene, CDR1 is SQVTM and CDR2 is ANQGSEA. V lost 1 base, J lost 3 bases, and 7 bases lay in between. This CDR3 is built from 12 residues. This chain's CDR3 is CSVEGDGYEQYF. CDR3 in DNA: TGCAGCGTTGAAGGGGACGGCTACGAGCAGTACTTC.

There are many counts of this clonotype. This chain connects TRBV2 to TRBJ1-5, with a possible D match to TRBD1 (6 bases). CDR1 is SNHLY and CDR2 is FYNNEI in the germline V gene. Trimming shortened V by 7 bases and J by 11 bases, and 18 bases separated the two germline ends. The CDR3 totals 13 residues. The CDR3 nucleotides are TGTGCCAGCATGACCACAGGGACATCTACCCAGCATTTT. Amino acids: CASMTTGTSTQHF.

The J gene is TRBJ2-7, the V gene TRBV12-3 or TRBV12-4, with TRBD2 matching over 8 bases. The J segment lost 5 bases and the V segment lost 0 bases, leaving 6 bases of the junction unmatched. This CDR3 is built from 15 residues. The CDR3 sequence is CASSLASGGANEQYF. DNA of the CDR3: TGTGCCAGCAGTTTAGCTTCGGGGGGGGCAAACGAGCAGTACTTC.

This rearrangement joins TRBV7-2 to TRBJ2-3; D is uncertain. CDR1 is SGHTA and CDR2 is FQGNSA in the germline V gene. Trimming removed 4 bases at V and 1 base at J, with 12 bases between. This CDR3 contains 15 residues. The CDR3 is CASSSQLTGTDTQYF. In DNA, the CDR3 is TGTGCCAGCAGCTCACAGCTAACGGGCACAGATACGCAGTATTTT.

A few counts support this clonotype. The chain uses TRBV29-1 and TRBJ1-2; D not resolved. With 5 bases removed from V and 7 bases from J, the gap between germline ends came to 11 bases. Looked up from germline, CDR1 is SQVTM and CDR2 is ANQGSEA. The CDR3 length is 11 residues. CDR3 region: CSVSREGGYTF. CDR3 coding DNA: TGCAGCGTTTCGAGGGAAGGTGGCTACACCTTC.

The rearrangement links TRBV29-1 to TRBJ2-3; D gene unclear. There are 14 residues in the CDR3. Germline CDR1 is SQVTM and CDR2 is ANQGSEA. V lost 1 base, J lost 1 base, and 9 bases lay in between. The DNA of the CDR3 is TGCAGCGTTGAAGGGGCCTCAGGCACAGATACGCAGTATTTT. Amino acid sequence: CSVEGASGTDTQYF.

This clonotype was seen more than once but under ten times. This sequence joins TRBV7-2 and TRBJ2-2; D remains ambiguous. The length of the CDR3 is 14 residues. Germline V gives CDR1 SGHTA, CDR2 FQGNSA. Trimming pared 3 bases from V and 1 base from J, leaving 6 bases between. The CDR3 loop reads CASSFRLNTGELFF. The CDR3 DNA is TGTGCCAGCAGCTTCCGTCTGAACACCGGGGAGCTGTTTTTT.

The chain couples TRBV10-2 to TRBJ1-6; 10 positions match TRBD1. The germline CDR1 and CDR2 sequences are WSHSY and SAAADI. The CDR3 runs 14 residues. V trimming: 4 bases; J trimming: 8 bases; junction bases outside the gene matches: 2. The DNA for the CDR3 is TGCGCCAGCAGTGTCGGACAGGGGGATTCACCCCTCCACTTT. It is translated as CASSVGQGDSPLHF.

This clonotype was observed a few times. The J gene is TRBJ2-2, the V gene TRBV7-9; D gene unclear. This CDR3 is 12 amino acids long. Germline CDR1 is SEHNR and CDR2 is FQNEAQ (reference sequence). The germline V and J ends were trimmed by 5 bases and 6 bases, with 7 bases remaining between them. The CDR3 coding sequence is TGTGCCAGCAGCGGAACCGCCGGGGAGCTGTTTTTT. Translation gives CASSGTAGELFF.

This chain connects TRBV7-2 to TRBJ2-7; the D is unclear. Trimming stripped 4 bases from V and 0 bases from J, with 4 bases between. CDR1 and CDR2 from the germline V gene are SGHTA and FQGNSA. This CDR3 spans 12 amino acids. CDR3 in DNA: TGTGCCAGCAGCTCCCTCTCCTACGAGCAGTACTTC. It translates to CASSSLSYEQYF.

The chain carries TRBV10-3 and TRBJ1-2, with D unclear. The CDR3 loop spans 14 amino acids. Germline CDR1 is ENHRY and CDR2 is SYGVKD. The ends were cut back, 8 bases at V and 5 bases at J, with 18 bases in the middle. The CDR3: CAIPVYPAMYGYTF. CDR3 bases: TGTGCCATCCCCGTCTATCCAGCCATGTATGGCTACACCTTC.

There are many counts of this clonotype. The chain links TRBV20-1 to TRBJ2-2, with D perhaps given as TRBD1 or TRBD2 (5 bases each). In germline, CDR1 is DFQATT, CDR2 SNEGSKA (reference sequence). The length of the CDR3 is 14 residues. Between the trimmed V and J ends, which lost 6 bases and 4 bases, there was a span of 15 bases. DNA of the CDR3: TGCAGTGCCCCTGAGAGGGGTGGCACCGGGGAGCTGTTTTTT. It translates to CSAPERGGTGELFF.

The chain is built from TRBV10-3 and TRBJ1-2; unclear D gene. The CDR3 loop spans 14 amino acids. CDR1 is ENHRY and CDR2 is SYGVKD in the germline V gene. The V end was cut by 4 bases, the J end by 4 bases, with 13 bases between. The CDR3 DNA sequence: TGTGCCATCAGTGCACAAGGTCAAGGCTATGGCTACACCTTC. This sequence encodes CAISAQGQGYGYTF.

This clonotype was recorded many times. The V and J genes are TRBV25-1 and TRBJ2-7; 9 bases fit TRBD1. Germline trimming cut 1 base from V and 5 bases from J; bases unmatched to any gene: 3. Germline CDR1 is MGHDK and CDR2 is SYGVNS. CDR3 length equals 14 residues. The CDR3 reads CASSEWDRVHEQYF. In DNA, the CDR3 is TGTGCCAGCAGTGAATGGGACAGGGTCCACGAGCAGTACTTC.

This clonotype came up a few times. This chain's CDR3 is CSARDFTGGPYSTEAFF. CDR3 in DNA: TGCAGTGCTAGAGACTTCACAGGGGGGCCATATAGCACTGAAGCTTTCTTT. This sequence joins TRBV20-1 and TRBJ1-1; 8 nucleotides line up with TRBD1. The CDR3 loop spans 17 amino acids. Germline loops: CDR1 DFQATT, CDR2 SNEGSKA (reference sequence). V dropped 0 bases and J dropped 4; count of bases not matched to a gene: 13.

This clonotype was picked up a small number of times. This sequence joins TRBV7-2 and TRBJ2-7; D not resolved. The CDR3 loop spans 15 amino acids. Trimming took 5 bases from V and 5 from J, leaving 19 bases between them. Germline CDR1 reads SGHTA; CDR2 reads FQGNSA. The CDR3 DNA follows: TGTGCCAGCAGCCCCTCCGCCATCCGCAGTCACGAGCAGTACTTC. Protein sequence: CASSPSAIRSHEQYF.

The chain combines TRBV4-2 with TRBJ2-3, with TRBD2 matching over 11 bases. This CDR3 comprises 17 residues. With 0 bases clipped from V and 1 base from J, the junction kept 3 bases outside the gene matches. CDR1 is LGHNA and CDR2 is YNFKEQ in the germline V gene. CDR3 region: CASSQDQTSGGTDTQYF. In nucleotides, the CDR3 is TGTGCCAGCAGCCAAGATCAGACTAGCGGGGGCACAGATACGCAGTATTTT.

There are a few counts of this clonotype. The chain links TRBV5-4 to TRBJ2-6; no definite D call. V was clipped by 4 bases and J by 1 base, with 12 bases between them. The CDR3 is made up of 16 amino acids. Per germline, CDR1 SGHNT and CDR2 YYREEE (reference sequence). CDR3 sequence reads: CASSQLFGSGANVLTF. The DNA for the CDR3 is TGTGCCAGCAGCCAACTTTTCGGGTCTGGGGCCAACGTCCTGACTTTC. The full variable domain, completed using reference TRBV5-4 and TRBJ2-6, is ETGVTQSPTHLIKTRGQQVTLRCSSQSGHNTVSWYQQALGQGPQFIFQYYREEENGRGNFPPRFSGLQFPNYSSELNVNALELDDSALYLCASSQLFGSGANVLTFGAGSRLTVL.

The gene calls are TRBV10-2 and TRBJ2-7; D remains unclear. CDR3 size: 13 residues. Trimming removed 2 bases at V and 2 bases at J, with 7 bases between. The germline CDR1 and CDR2 sequences are WSHSY and SAAADI. The CDR3 nucleotides are TGCGCCAGCAGTGAGAGGCTCACCTACGAGCAGTACTTC. Translated, it gives CASSERLTYEQYF.

J is TRBJ2-7 and V is TRBV6-5; 7 positions agree with TRBD1. The CDR3 runs 14 residues. Germline CDR1 reads MNHEY; CDR2 reads SVGAGI. V lost 5 bases to trimming and J lost 3 bases; unmatched junction nucleotides: 7. The chain's CDR3 is CASSQDRIYYEQYF. The CDR3 nucleotides are TGTGCCAGCAGTCAGGACAGGATTTACTACGAGCAGTACTTC.

The chain joins TRBV19 to TRBJ2-5; a weak D match, TRBD1 (6 bases). The V end lost 4 bases, the J end lost 7 bases, and 16 bases lay between the germline ends. This CDR3 has 14 residues. The germline CDR1 and CDR2 sequences are LNHDA and SQIVND (reference sequence). CDR3 in DNA: TGTGCCAGTAGTAGAATGACGGCCAGGGGGACCCAGTACTTC. It is translated as CASSRMTARGTQYF.

This clonotype was counted a few times. The chain links TRBV3-1 to TRBJ2-3; D possibly corresponds to TRBD2 (6 bases). Germline lookup yields CDR1 LGHDT and CDR2 YNNKEL (reference sequence). The V and J ends lost 4 bases and 0 bases respectively, with 14 bases between them. This CDR3 spans 16 amino acids. This CDR3 is CASSRAGVVSTDTQYF. CDR3 DNA: TGTGCCAGCAGCCGAGCGGGCGTAGTTAGCACAGATACGCAGTATTTT.

This clonotype has only a few counts. The chain employs TRBV4-3 and TRBJ2-5; no clear D. The CDR3 covers 13 residues. Trimming left V 1 base short and J 4 bases short, with 7 bases between. Per the germline V gene, CDR1 is LGHNA and CDR2 is YSLEER. The CDR3 region is CASSQVPLETQYF. The CDR3 coding sequence is TGCGCCAGCAGCCAAGTCCCCTTAGAGACCCAGTACTTC.

This chain uses TRBV29-1 with TRBJ1-2; TRBD1 is a possible D gene (5 bases). The germline CDR1 and CDR2 sequences are SQVTM and ANQGSEA. The length of the CDR3 is 12 residues. V shed 5 bases and J shed 2 bases, with 9 bases lying between them. The CDR3 protein is CSVRAGNYGYTF. CDR3 bases: TGCAGCGTTCGGGCAGGGAACTATGGCTACACCTTC.

This clonotype has at least ten counts. The chain employs TRBV20-1 and TRBJ2-5; TRBD1 matches at 7 bases. CDR3 length: 13 residues. V trimming: 5 bases; J trimming: 3 bases; junction bases outside the gene matches: 6. Germline V gives CDR1 DFQATT, CDR2 SNEGSKA (reference sequence). CDR3 sequence reads: CSAPRQGEETQYF. In DNA, the CDR3 is TGCAGTGCTCCACGACAGGGCGAAGAGACCCAGTACTTC.